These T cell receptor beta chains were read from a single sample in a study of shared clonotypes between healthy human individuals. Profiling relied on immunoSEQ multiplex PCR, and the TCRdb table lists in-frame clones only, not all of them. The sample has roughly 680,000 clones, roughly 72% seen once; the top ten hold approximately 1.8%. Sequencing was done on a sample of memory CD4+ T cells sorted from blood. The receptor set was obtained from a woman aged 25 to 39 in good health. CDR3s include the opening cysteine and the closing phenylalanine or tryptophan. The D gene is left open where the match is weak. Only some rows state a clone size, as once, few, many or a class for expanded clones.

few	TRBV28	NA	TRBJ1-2	TGTGCCAGCAGACCGGGGGGACCCTATGGCTACACCTTC	CASRPGGPYGYTF
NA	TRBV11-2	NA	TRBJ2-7	TGTGCCAGCAGCAGAACGGACGGAGTCTACGAGCAGTACTTC	CASSRTDGVYEQYF
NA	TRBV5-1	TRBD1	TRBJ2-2	TGCGCCAGCAGCCCGGGGACAGGTGGGACCGGGGAGCTGTTTTTT	CASSPGTGGTGELFF
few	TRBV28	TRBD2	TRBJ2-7	TGTGCCAGTCAAAGCGGGAGTGTGGGCGAGCAGTACTTC	CASQSGSVGEQYF
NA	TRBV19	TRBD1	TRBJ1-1	TGTGCCAGTAGATCCACGACAGGGGTGAACACTGAAGCTTTCTTT	CASRSTTGVNTEAFF
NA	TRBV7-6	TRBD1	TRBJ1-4	TGTGCCAGCAGACGACAGGGGATCGGTAATGAAAAACTGTTTTTT	CASRRQGIGNEKLFF
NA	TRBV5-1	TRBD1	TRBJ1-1	TGCGCCAGCAGCTTGGTTACAGGGGACTTGAACACTGAAGCTTTCTTT	CASSLVTGDLNTEAFF
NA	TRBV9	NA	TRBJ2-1	TGTGCCAGCAGCGTAGATCAACTTAACTCCTACAATGAGCAGTTCTTC	CASSVDQLNSYNEQFF
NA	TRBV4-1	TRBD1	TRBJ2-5	TGCGCCAGCAGCCAACTATACAGGGGCACTGAAGAGACCCAGTACTTC	CASSQLYRGTEETQYF
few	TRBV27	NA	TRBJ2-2	TGTGCCAGCAGTTGGCGGGTGGGATACACCGGGGAGCTGTTTTTT	CASSWRVGYTGELFF
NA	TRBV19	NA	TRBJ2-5	TGTGCCAGTAGTATGGGGGCACAGAGAGAGACCCAGTACTTC	CASSMGAQRETQYF
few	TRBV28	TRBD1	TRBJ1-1	TGTGCCAGCAGATATACAGGGGTCATGAACACTGAAGCTTTCTTT	CASRYTGVMNTEAFF
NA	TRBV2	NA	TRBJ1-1	TGTGCCAGCAGACCCAGGGGATTCGGTGGCACTGAAGCTTTCTTT	CASRPRGFGGTEAFF
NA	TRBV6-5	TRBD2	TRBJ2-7	TGTGCCAGCAGTTACTCGAACGCGGGAGCTTCGTACGAGCAGTACTTC	CASSYSNAGASYEQYF
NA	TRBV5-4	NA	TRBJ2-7	TGTGCCAGCAGCTCAGCTAGCGTGAGCCTTTACGAGCAGTACTTC	CASSSASVSLYEQYF
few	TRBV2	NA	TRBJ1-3	TGTGCCAGCAGCCGGGATCGCTCTGGAAACACCATATATTTT	CASSRDRSGNTIYF
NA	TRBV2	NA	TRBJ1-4	TGTGCCAGCAGCCTTAGTGGAACTAATGAAAAACTGTTTTTT	CASSLSGTNEKLFF
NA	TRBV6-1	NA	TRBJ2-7	TGTGCCAGCAATGGAGACAGATACGAGCAGTACTTC	CASNGDRYEQYF
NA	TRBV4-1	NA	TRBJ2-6	TGCGCCAGCAGCCAAGAATGGGCAACTGGGGCCAACGTCCTGACTTTC	CASSQEWATGANVLTF
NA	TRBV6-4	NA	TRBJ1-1	TGTGCCAGCAGTGTGCAGCCACAGGATTCGAATACTGAAGCTTTCTTT	CASSVQPQDSNTEAFF
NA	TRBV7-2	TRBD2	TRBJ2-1	TGTGCCAGCAGTAAACCGGGACTAGCGGGCTTTGAGCAGTTCTTC	CASSKPGLAGFEQFF
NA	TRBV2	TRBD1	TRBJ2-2	TGTGCCAGCAGTACCACCAGGGGGCTCACCGGGGAGCTGTTTTTT	CASSTTRGLTGELFF
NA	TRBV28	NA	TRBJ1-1	TGTGCCAGCTGCGAATACACTGAAGCTTTCTTT	CASCEYTEAFF
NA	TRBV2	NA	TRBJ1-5	TGTGCCAGCAACGGGGTTAGGGGCAATCAGCCCCAGCATTTT	CASNGVRGNQPQHF
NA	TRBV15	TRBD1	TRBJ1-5	TGTGCCACCAGCAGAGATTGGACAGGGAATGGCAATCAGCCCCAGCATTTT	CATSRDWTGNGNQPQHF
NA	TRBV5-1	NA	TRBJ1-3	TGCGCCAGCAGCTCCGGGACCGAAGGAAACACCATATATTTT	CASSSGTEGNTIYF
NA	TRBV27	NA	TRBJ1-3	TGTGCCAGCAGTTTACGGGGGAAAGGAAACACCATATATTTT	CASSLRGKGNTIYF
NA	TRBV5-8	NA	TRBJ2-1	TGTGCCAGCAGCTTGGCCGGGGGTTTCACCTACAATGAGCAGTTCTTC	CASSLAGGFTYNEQFF
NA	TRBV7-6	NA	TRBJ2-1	TGTGCCAGCAGCTTAACGGGATCCTACAATGAGCAGTTCTTC	CASSLTGSYNEQFF
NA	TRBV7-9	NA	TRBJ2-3	TGTGCCAGCACCCCGTCGGTGGGGCACACAGATACGCAGTATTTT	CASTPSVGHTDTQYF
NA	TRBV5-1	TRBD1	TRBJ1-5	TGCGCCAGCAGCTTGTGGCCTTTGGGACAGAGGGTGAACAATCAGCCCCAGCATTTT	CASSLWPLGQRVNNQPQHF
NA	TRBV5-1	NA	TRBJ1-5	TGCGCCAGCAGCTTGATTAGCAATCAGCCCCAGCATTTT	CASSLISNQPQHF
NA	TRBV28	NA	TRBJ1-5	TGTGCCAGCAGCGGACTTGGGTCAGGGGTTGGGAGCAATCAGCCCCAGCATTTT	CASSGLGSGVGSNQPQHF
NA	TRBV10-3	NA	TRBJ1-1	TGTGCCATCAGTGAGTCGGGGGGGTCGAACACTGAAGCTTTCTTT	CAISESGGSNTEAFF
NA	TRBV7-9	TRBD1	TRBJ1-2	TGTGCCAGCAGGTCAGGGGGACGGGGCTACACCTTC	CASRSGGRGYTF
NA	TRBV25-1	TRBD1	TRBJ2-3	TGTGCCAGCCGACAGGGACGGACAGATACGCAGTATTTT	CASRQGRTDTQYF
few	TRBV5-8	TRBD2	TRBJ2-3	TGTGCCAGCAGAAAATCTAGCGGGAATATCCAGACGCAGTATTTT	CASRKSSGNIQTQYF
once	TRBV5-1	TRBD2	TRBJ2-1	TGCGCCAGCAGCTCCCAAGCGGGAGTGGGCAATGAGCAGTTCTTC	CASSSQAGVGNEQFF
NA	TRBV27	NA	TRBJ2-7	TGTGCCAGCAGTTCCGACAGATTAATTTCCTACGAGCAGTACTTC	CASSSDRLISYEQYF
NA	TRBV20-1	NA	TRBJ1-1	TGCAGTGCTAGAGATATCGGTGAAGCTTTCTTT	CSARDIGEAFF
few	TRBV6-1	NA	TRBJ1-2	TGTGCCAGCAGTGAATATTATGGCTACACCTTC	CASSEYYGYTF
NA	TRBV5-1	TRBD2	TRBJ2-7	TGCGCCAGCTCAGGGGGACTAGCGGGAGAAACTGACGAGCAGTACTTC	CASSGGLAGETDEQYF
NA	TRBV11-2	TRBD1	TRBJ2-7	TGTGCCAGCAGCCCCGGGACAGTACCCCCCTACGAGCAGTACTTC	CASSPGTVPPYEQYF
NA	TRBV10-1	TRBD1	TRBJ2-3	TGCGCCAGCAGTGTACAGGGGATCGAGGATACGCAGTATTTT	CASSVQGIEDTQYF
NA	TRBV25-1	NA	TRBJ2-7	TGTGCCAGCACCAGGAACTACGAGCAGTACTTC	CASTRNYEQYF
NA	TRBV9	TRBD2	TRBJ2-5	TGTGCCAGCAGCGTGGGACTAGCGGACCCTGGGGAGACCCAGTACTTC	CASSVGLADPGETQYF
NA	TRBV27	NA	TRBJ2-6	TGTGCCAGCTCCCCCCTTGGGGCAACGATCTCTGGGGCCAACGTCCTGACTTTC	CASSPLGATISGANVLTF
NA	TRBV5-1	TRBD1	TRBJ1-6	TGCGCCAGCAGCCCCGGGACAGAGAATTCACCCCTCCACTTT	CASSPGTENSPLHF